This T cell receptor (beta chain) was sequenced for a study of OX40 agonist ivuxolimab in advanced cancers. Study details: A male proportion of about 84% was recorded, with mean age around 64 years and range 23 to 79.

On this clone itself: Its antigen is still unknown.

The repertoire was sequenced with immunoSEQ multiplex PCR; TCRdb's copy has only in-frame clones and lacks some. The data contain about 75,000 clones, 85% to 90% of them seen just once; the ten biggest clones take up about 8%. General study points: Clonal expansion by week 6 occurred in CD4+ and CD8+ blood T cells (at 0.1 to 3.0 mg/kg). Not determined was the antigen specificity of the expanded peripheral T cells. CD4+ T cells averaged fewer expanded clones than CD8+ T cells.

V lost 2 bases and J 6 bases, leaving 8 bases between the germline ends. Germline CDR1 reads MNHNS; CDR2 reads SASEGT. The CDR3 totals 13 residues. This TCR came from an adult with an advanced solid tumor such as melanoma, head and neck, liver or kidney cancer. This sequence joins TRBV6-1 and TRBJ1-5; the D is unclear. This material consisted of CD4+ or CD8+ T cells sorted from blood, taken in a trial of the OX40 agonist ivuxolimab. The CDR3 loop reads CASSELPAQPQHF. The CDR3, as DNA: TGTGCCAGCAGTGAATTGCCGGCTCAGCCCCAGCATTTT.